This T cell receptor beta chain was observed in a study of blood T cell repertoires in COVID-19. Trimming removed 2 bases at V and 6 bases at J, with 13 bases between. This CDR3 comprises 14 residues. Germline values: CDR1 MGHDK, CDR2 SYGVNS. The assay was immunoSEQ multiplex PCR, and TCRdb's table has in-frame clones only and misses some. The sample lists 120,000 to 150,000 clones; 85% to 90% were seen once. The chain couples TRBV25-1 to TRBJ1-2, with a weak D call TRBD1 (6 bases). The sequence was obtained from a woman in her fifties or sixties with active or convalescent COVID-19. The sequencing sample was made of peripheral blood. CDR3 sequence reads: CASSEARGWNGYTF. For the CDR3, the DNA is TGTGCCAGCAGTGAAGCCAGGGGATGGAATGGCTACACCTTC.